This section outlines one T cell receptor beta chain sequence together with its context. The antigen is unknown. Libraries were prepared by immunoSEQ multiplex PCR; TCRdb keeps only in-frame clonotypes and omits some of them. The table has roughly 100,000 clones, 93% seen once; the top ten hold roughly 0.59%. This sample stems from a study of siplizumab effects on memory and regulatory T cells. Study conclusions and caveats: Where siplizumab was present, mappable alloreactive CD4+ clones averaged 68.8% Treg-derived, compared with roughly 26% in controls. Sequences that were alloreactive and traceable to unstimulated CD4+ memory cells were significantly reduced by siplizumab. Naive T cells apparently outstripped memory cells in diversity and seemed major alloresponse contributors. Neither a naive nor a memory phenotype was assignable to roughly 75-96% of proliferating CD4+ or CD8+ clones.

CDR1 SGHRS and CDR2 YFSETQ come from the germline V gene. The CDR3 spans 17 residues. V trimming: 0 bases; J trimming: 7 bases; junction bases outside the gene matches: 7. The chain couples TRBV5-1 to TRBJ2-2; 12 positions agree with TRBD1. This receptor was taken from a human donor in good health. Sequencing was carried out using Tregs sorted from blood. The CDR3 protein is CASSLARDRGLIGELFF. CDR3 coding DNA: TGCGCCAGCAGCTTGGCCCGGGACAGGGGGCTTATCGGGGAGCTGTTTTTT.